This T cell receptor (beta chain) originates from a study of OX40 agonist ivuxolimab in advanced cancers. Study background: Ivuxolimab doses were 0.01, 0.1, 0.3, 1.5, 3 or 10 mg/kg every 2 weeks.

Prior autoimmune disease or systemic immunosuppression barred patients. Sampled blood was obtained at baseline, cycle 4 day 1, and cycle 7 day 1. Assay: immunoSEQ multiplex PCR; the TCRdb copy retains only in-frame clones and omits some. The sample comprises roughly 32,000 clones, roughly 83% of which are singletons, and 20% to 25% rests with the top ten. This sequence was found in an adult with an advanced solid tumor such as melanoma, head and neck, liver or kidney cancer. The sequences come from CD4+ or CD8+ T cells sorted from blood, collected in a trial of the OX40 agonist ivuxolimab.

The DNA of the CDR3 is TGTGCCAGTAGTAATGGGTACGAGCAGTACTTC. This codes for CASSNGYEQYF. The gene calls are TRBV19 and TRBJ2-7; no definite D call. V was shortened by 4 bases and J by 4 bases, with 5 bases between the two germline ends. Germline lookup yields CDR1 LNHDA and CDR2 SQIVND (reference sequence). The CDR3 is 11 residues long.